This TCR beta chain originates from a study of cytomegalovirus exposure and HLA in healthy donors. Unmatched junction bases numbered 4, after V lost 7 bases and J lost 1 base. CDR1 is SGHDT, CDR2 YYEEEE, per germline. The CDR3 runs to 14 residues. A multiplex PCR was run with 60 Vbeta primers and 13 Jbeta primers. Sequenced by immunoSEQ multiplex PCR; TCRdb stores in-frame clones only, minus some. The data hold around 150,000 clones, with 80% to 85% observed a single time. This clonotype originated in a young man in good health and CMV-seronegative. The rearrangement uses TRBV5-6 and TRBJ2-4; 8 bases fit TRBD1. Sequences were obtained from PBMCs. CDR3 sequence (DNA): TGTGCCAGCGGTCAGGGGGCCGCCAAAAACATTCAGTACTTC. The encoded protein is CASGQGAAKNIQYF.